This TCR beta chain is drawn from a study of CD8 T cells in Susac syndrome. An input of roughly 0.5 to 1 ug of RNA was subjected to reverse transcription using random hexamers. One entry per CDR3 protein, called by TCRdb with MiXCR from the immunoSEQ multiplex PCR reads. The sample holds about 120,000 distinct CDR3 sequences; around 90% are singletons and the top ten take about 0.14%. This clonotype appeared a single time. Germline assignment: CDR1 SGHTA and CDR2 FQGTGA. Trimming removed 5 bases from V and 0 bases from J; junction bases left unmatched: 6. This CDR3 comprises 16 residues. The sequence was collected from a human donor in good health. J is TRBJ2-3 and V is TRBV7-3, with 9 bases fitting TRBD1. Sequenced input: CD4+ T cells from PBMCs. CDR3 residues: CASSQYRGQSTDTQYF. The CDR3 DNA reads as TGTGCCAGCAGCCAATACAGGGGGCAAAGCACAGATACGCAGTATTTT. Full variable domain (outside the CDR3, taken from reference TRBV7-3 and TRBJ2-3): GAGVSQTPSNKVTEKGKYVELRCDPISGHTALYWYRQSLGQGPEFLIYFQGTGAADDSGLPNDRFFAVRPEGSVSTLKIQRTERGDSAVYLCASSQYRGQSTDTQYFGPGTRLTVL.